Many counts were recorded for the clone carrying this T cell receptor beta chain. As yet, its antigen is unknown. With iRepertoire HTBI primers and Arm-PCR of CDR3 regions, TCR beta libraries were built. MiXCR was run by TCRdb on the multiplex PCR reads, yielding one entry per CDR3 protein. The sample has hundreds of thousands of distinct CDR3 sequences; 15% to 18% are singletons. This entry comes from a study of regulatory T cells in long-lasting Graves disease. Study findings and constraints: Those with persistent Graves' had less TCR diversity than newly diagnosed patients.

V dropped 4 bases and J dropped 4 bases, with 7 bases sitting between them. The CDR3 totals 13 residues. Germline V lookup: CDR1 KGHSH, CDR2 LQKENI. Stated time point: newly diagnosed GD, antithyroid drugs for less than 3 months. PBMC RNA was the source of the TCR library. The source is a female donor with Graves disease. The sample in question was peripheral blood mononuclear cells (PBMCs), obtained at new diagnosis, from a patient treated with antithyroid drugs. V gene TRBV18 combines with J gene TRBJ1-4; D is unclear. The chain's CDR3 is CASSRNLNEKLFF. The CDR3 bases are TGTGCCAGCTCACGCAACCTTAATGAAAAACTGTTTTTT.